This T cell receptor (beta chain) was captured by sequencing in a study of cytomegalovirus exposure and HLA in healthy donors. Looking at the study overall: Within an early data release were roughly 83 million unique TCRs drawn from HLA-typed donors. Study-level points and caveats: Later, an analysis showed that TCR beta chains associated with HLA were more clonally expanded than others that were equally common. It was 160 or so TCR beta chains that were listed as cytomegalovirus-associated.

By share, this clone counts as medium-sized. The antigen remains unidentified. Healthy bone marrow donors formed the donor group. The CDR3 contains 18 residues. Germline V gene lookup returns CDR1 SGHAT and CDR2 FQNNGV. Unmatched junction bases numbered 18, after V lost 3 bases and J lost 6 bases. PCR used 60 Vbeta primers and 13 Jbeta primers. Method: immunoSEQ multiplex PCR; TCRdb's copy keeps in-frame clones and lacks some. This sample yields 140,000 to 150,000 clones, of which about 75% are seen a single time; over 6% belongs to the top ten. V is TRBV11-2 and J is TRBJ2-7, with TRBD2 identical over 9 bases. The sample comprised PBMCs. This receptor was identified in a man younger than 45 in good health and CMV-seronegative. The CDR3 loop reads CASSLDLARVSGSPEQYF. CDR3 in DNA: TGTGCCAGCAGCTTGGATCTGGCGAGGGTTAGCGGGAGCCCCGAGCAGTACTTC.